This paragraph reports one T cell receptor beta chain. What it binds is unknown. This CDR3 has 16 residues. Germline V gives CDR1 SGHTA, CDR2 FQGNSA. J gave up 3 bases and V 1 base, and 7 bases lay outside the gene matches. TCRdb keeps only in-frame clones here, not all; method: immunoSEQ multiplex PCR. The sample has over 70,000 clones; over 90% are singletons. The data derive from a study of siplizumab effects on memory and regulatory T cells. Study outcomes and limitations: Roughly 80-95% of proliferating clones (CD4+ or CD8+) could not be assigned a naive or memory phenotype. A mean of about 72% of mappable alloreactive CD4+ clones were Treg-derived with siplizumab, compared with 26.9% in controls. Greater diversity than memory cells seemed evident in naive T cells, which also appeared to be major alloresponse contributors.

Sequenced input: CD8+ T cells sorted from blood. The receptor was derived from a human donor in good health. This chain links TRBV7-2 with TRBJ2-7; TRBD1 matches at 9 bases. The CDR3 DNA follows: TGTGCCAGCAGCTTAGGACAGGGGGAAGTCTTCTACGAGCAGTACTTC. Amino acid sequence: CASSLGQGEVFYEQYF.